This TCR beta chain emerged from a study of patients and donors after allogeneic stem cell transplantation. The CDR3 has 16 residues. Trimming removed 2 bases from V and 5 bases from J; junction bases left unmatched: 9. Germline assignment: CDR1 MGHDK and CDR2 SYGVNS. MiXCR, applied by TCRdb to the RT-PCR reads, yields one record per CDR3 protein. The sample has about 960,000 distinct CDR3 sequences; about 20% are singletons. This clonotype has just a few counts. Sequenced input: blood, either unsorted or a sorted T cell fraction (not recorded which). The J gene is TRBJ2-5, the V gene TRBV25-1, with 9 positions matching TRBD2. The clonotype was recovered from a human donor who was either an allogeneic HSCT recipient or a stem cell or donor lymphocyte infusion donor (not recorded which). It is not recorded whose cells these are; they may come from a transplant donor. CDR3 nucleotide sequence: TGTGCCAGCAGTGAAGAGTTAGCGGGAGTACGGGAGACCCAGTACTTC. Encoded protein: CASSEELAGVRETQYF.